These 8 T cell receptor beta chains were sequenced from one sample in a study of cytomegalovirus exposure and HLA in healthy donors. Assay used: immunoSEQ multiplex PCR; TCRdb lists only in-frame clones, some missing. This sample has some 310,000 clones; approximately 88% occur once, and the top ten carry around 0.96%. The sequencing sample was made of PBMCs. Every receptor here comes from a man under 40 in good health and CMV-seronegative.

The rearrangement uses TRBV7-2 and TRBJ1-2; 8 bases align to TRBD1. The V gene end was trimmed by 5 bases and the J gene end by 2 bases; junction bases not matched to a gene: 1. The CDR3 runs to 13 residues. Germline assignment: CDR1 SGHTA and CDR2 FQGNSA. The CDR3 reads CASSRTGNYGYTF. The CDR3 region has the DNA TGTGCCAGCAGCCGGACAGGGAACTATGGCTACACCTTC. Supplemented by reference TRBV7-2 and TRBJ1-2, the full variable domain reads GAGVSQSPSNKVTEKGKDVELRCDPISGHTALYWYRQSLGQGLEFLIYFQGNSAPDKSGLPSDRFSAERTGGSVSTLTIQRTQQEDSAVYLCASSRTGNYGYTFGSGTRLTVV.

The V gene is TRBV10-2, the J gene TRBJ2-7; weak D call: TRBD1 (6 bases). V gave up 6 bases and J gave up 0 bases, with 9 bases separating them. The germline V gene has CDR1 WSHSY and CDR2 SAAADI. This CDR3 comprises 13 residues. CDR3 sequence: CASRQGGSYEQYF. The CDR3 nucleotides are TGCGCCAGCAGACAGGGTGGCTCCTACGAGCAGTACTTC.

This clone was seen once. The rearrangement joins TRBV4-1 to TRBJ1-3; 7 bases map to TRBD1. Trimming at V came to 2 bases and at J to 0 bases, leaving 13 bases not matched to a gene. There are 19 residues in the CDR3. The germline CDR1 and CDR2 sequences are MGHRA and YSYEKL. CDR3 bases: TGCGCCAGCAGCCAACCTTTGGGGGACAGACGAAACTCTGGAAACACCATATATTTT. The encoded protein is CASSQPLGDRRNSGNTIYF.

The DNA of the CDR3 is TGTGCCAGCAGCCGACAGGGAAGTCAGCCCCAGCATTTT. Translation gives CASSRQGSQPQHF. The chain combines TRBV6-5 with TRBJ1-5; 7 nucleotides align to TRBD1. V lost 6 bases, J lost 6 bases, and 5 bases stayed unmatched. CDR1 and CDR2 from the germline V gene are MNHEY and SVGAGI. This CDR3 spans 13 amino acids.

This clone was recorded a few times. In DNA form, the CDR3 reads TGTGCCAGCAGTGAAGAGACAGGGGCCTACGAGCAGTACTTC. It yields the protein CASSEETGAYEQYF. The chain combines TRBV6-1 with TRBJ2-7; TRBD1 agrees at 8 bases. The germline V gene has CDR1 MNHNS and CDR2 SASEGT. This CDR3 spans 14 amino acids. V gave up 1 base and J gave up 2 bases; unmatched junction bases: 1.

V usage is TRBV7-2 and J usage is TRBJ2-4; perhaps TRBD1 as D (6 bases). This CDR3 has 15 amino acids. The germline gives CDR1 SGHTA, CDR2 FQGNSA. V shed 5 bases and J shed 3 bases, with 14 bases lying between them. CDR3 in DNA: TGTGCCAGCAGCCCTGGACAGATTCGCAAAAACATTCAGTACTTC. It translates to CASSPGQIRKNIQYF.

The V and J genes are TRBV4-3 and TRBJ2-2, with a weak D call TRBD2 (6 bases). The CDR3 length is 17 residues. V lost 1 base and J lost 5, with 17 bases in between. Germline V lookup: CDR1 LGHNA, CDR2 YSLEER. CDR3 residues: CASSQGRSGGITGELFF. The CDR3 coding sequence is TGCGCCAGCAGCCAAGGCCGATCTGGGGGGATTACCGGGGAGCTGTTTTTT.

The rearrangement uses TRBV10-2 and TRBJ1-5; D may be TRBD1 (6 bases). The CDR3 loop spans 16 amino acids. Germline CDR1 is WSHSY and CDR2 is SAAADI. V lost 3 bases and J lost 0, with 12 bases in between. The CDR3 here is CASSEEGVGSNQPQHF. DNA of the CDR3: TGCGCCAGCAGTGAAGAGGGGGTGGGTAGCAATCAGCCCCAGCATTTT.